This entry concerns a single TCR beta chain. The data were produced by immunoSEQ multiplex PCR, yet TCRdb's version contains in-frame clones alone and is incomplete. This table holds about 55,000 clones, approximately 96% found once. This sample was included in a study of control samples from healthy donors and cancer patients. V dropped 5 bases and J dropped 5 bases, with 18 bases sitting between them. CDR1 is SGHVS and CDR2 is FNYEAQ in the germline V gene. The CDR3 runs to 15 residues. This TCR derives from a woman under 40 in good health. Specimen: blood. The chain links TRBV7-6 to TRBJ2-5, with a weak D call TRBD1 (6 bases). This CDR3 is CASSRKTGGRETQYF. In DNA form, the CDR3 reads TGTGCCAGCAGCCGAAAGACAGGAGGTCGGGAGACCCAGTACTTC.